Included here is one T cell receptor beta chain sequence, with context. Its antigen is not known. The sample originates from a study of T cell responses to AZD1222 COVID-19 vaccine. Study conclusions and caveats: With two AZD1222 doses given, Spike-specific TCR breadth and depth both rose. Repertoires in all cases were sampled only once the peak T cell response had passed. Females made up more of the donors, who were largely white British, and clonal diversity may have come out too low.

Timing groups of about 4 and about 12 weeks for second doses were pooled. Produced via immunoSEQ multiplex PCR; TCRdb's table is partial and in-frame only. This table holds about 78,000 clones, 90% found once. The CDR3 contains 12 residues. The germline V and J ends were trimmed by 5 bases and 3 bases, with 8 bases remaining between them. Germline V gene lookup returns CDR1 MDHEN and CDR2 SYDVKM. The rearrangement uses TRBV28 and TRBJ2-7; D ambiguous. Sequenced material: peripheral blood, taken 28 days after the second AZD1222 dose. This receptor was obtained from an adult who received the AZD1222 COVID-19 vaccine. The DNA of the CDR3 is TGTGCCAGCAGTCAACAGAGCTACGAGCAGTACTTC. Amino acids: CASSQQSYEQYF.